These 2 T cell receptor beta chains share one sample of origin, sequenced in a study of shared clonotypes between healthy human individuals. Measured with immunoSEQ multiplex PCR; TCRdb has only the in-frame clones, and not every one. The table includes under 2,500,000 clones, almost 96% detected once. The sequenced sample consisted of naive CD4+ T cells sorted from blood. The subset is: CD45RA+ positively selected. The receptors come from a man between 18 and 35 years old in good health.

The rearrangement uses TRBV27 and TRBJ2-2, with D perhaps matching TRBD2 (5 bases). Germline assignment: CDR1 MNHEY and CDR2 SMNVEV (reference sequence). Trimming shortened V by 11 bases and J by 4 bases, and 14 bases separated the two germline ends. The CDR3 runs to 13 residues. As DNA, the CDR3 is TGTGCCGTTGAATCTCGGGGCACCGGGGAGCTGTTTTTT. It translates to CAVESRGTGELFF.

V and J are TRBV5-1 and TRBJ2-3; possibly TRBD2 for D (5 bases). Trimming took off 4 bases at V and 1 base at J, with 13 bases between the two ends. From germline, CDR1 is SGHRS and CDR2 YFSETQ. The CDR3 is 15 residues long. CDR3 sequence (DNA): TGCGCCAGCAGCCCCAGCAGAGCGGGCACAGATACGCAGTATTTT. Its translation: CASSPSRAGTDTQYF.